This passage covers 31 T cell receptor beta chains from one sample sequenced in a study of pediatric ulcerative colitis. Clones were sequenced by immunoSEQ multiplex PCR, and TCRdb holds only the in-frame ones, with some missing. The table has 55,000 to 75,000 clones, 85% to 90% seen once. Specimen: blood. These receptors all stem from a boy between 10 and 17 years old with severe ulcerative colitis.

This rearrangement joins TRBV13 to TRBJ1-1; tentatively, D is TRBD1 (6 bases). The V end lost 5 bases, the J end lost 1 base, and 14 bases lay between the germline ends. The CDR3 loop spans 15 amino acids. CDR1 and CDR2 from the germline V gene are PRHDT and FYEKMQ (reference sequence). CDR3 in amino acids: CASSRVEGGNTEAFF. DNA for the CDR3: TGTGCCAGCAGCAGAGTGGAGGGGGGGAACACTGAAGCTTTCTTT.

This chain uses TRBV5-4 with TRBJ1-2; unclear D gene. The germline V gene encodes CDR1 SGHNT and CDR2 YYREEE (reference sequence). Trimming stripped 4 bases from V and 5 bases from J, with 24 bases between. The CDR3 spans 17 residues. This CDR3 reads CASSPMRPDGETYGYTF. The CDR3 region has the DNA TGTGCCAGCAGCCCGATGCGCCCGGACGGGGAAACATATGGCTACACCTTC.

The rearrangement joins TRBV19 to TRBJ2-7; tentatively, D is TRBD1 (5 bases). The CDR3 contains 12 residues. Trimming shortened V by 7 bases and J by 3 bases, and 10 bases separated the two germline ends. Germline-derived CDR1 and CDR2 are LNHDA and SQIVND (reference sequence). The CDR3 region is CASKDQGYEQYF. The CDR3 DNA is TGTGCCAGTAAGGACCAGGGCTACGAGCAGTACTTC.

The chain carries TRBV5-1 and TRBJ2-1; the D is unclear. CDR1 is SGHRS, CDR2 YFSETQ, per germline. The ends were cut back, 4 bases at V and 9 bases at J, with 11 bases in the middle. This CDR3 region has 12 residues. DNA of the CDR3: TGCGCCAGCAGCCAGAGGTCCGCTGAGCAGTTCTTC. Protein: CASSQRSAEQFF.

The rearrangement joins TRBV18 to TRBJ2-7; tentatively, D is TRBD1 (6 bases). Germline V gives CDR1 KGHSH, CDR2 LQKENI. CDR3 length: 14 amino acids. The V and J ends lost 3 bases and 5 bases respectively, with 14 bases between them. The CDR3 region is CASSPIYRDHEQYF. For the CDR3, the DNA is TGTGCCAGCTCACCCATTTACAGGGACCACGAGCAGTACTTC.

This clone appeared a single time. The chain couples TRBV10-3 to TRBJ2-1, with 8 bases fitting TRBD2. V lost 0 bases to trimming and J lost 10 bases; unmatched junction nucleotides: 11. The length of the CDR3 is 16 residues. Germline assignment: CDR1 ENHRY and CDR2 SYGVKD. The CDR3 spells CAISESGSGTIEEQFF. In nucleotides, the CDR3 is TGTGCCATCAGTGAGTCGGGTAGCGGGACCATAGAAGAGCAGTTCTTC.

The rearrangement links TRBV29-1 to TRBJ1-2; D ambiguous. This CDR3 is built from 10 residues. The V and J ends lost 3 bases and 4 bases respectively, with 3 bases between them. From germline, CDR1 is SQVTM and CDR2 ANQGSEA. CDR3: CSVEGYGYTF. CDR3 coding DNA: TGCAGCGTTGAGGGCTATGGCTACACCTTC.

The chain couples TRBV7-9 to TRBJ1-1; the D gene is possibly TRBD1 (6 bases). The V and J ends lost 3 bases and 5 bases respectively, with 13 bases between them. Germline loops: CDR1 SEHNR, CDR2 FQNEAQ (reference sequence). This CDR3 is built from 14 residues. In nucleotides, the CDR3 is TGTGCCAGCAGCTTTCCAGGGGCTGGGACTGAAGCTTTCTTT. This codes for CASSFPGAGTEAFF.

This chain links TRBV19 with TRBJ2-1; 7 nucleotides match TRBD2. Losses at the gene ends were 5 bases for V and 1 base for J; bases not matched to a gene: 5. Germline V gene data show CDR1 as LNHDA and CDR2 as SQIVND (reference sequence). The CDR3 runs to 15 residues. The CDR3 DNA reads TGTGCCAGTAGTTGGGCGGGAGCTTCCTACAATGAGCAGTTCTTC. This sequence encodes CASSWAGASYNEQFF.

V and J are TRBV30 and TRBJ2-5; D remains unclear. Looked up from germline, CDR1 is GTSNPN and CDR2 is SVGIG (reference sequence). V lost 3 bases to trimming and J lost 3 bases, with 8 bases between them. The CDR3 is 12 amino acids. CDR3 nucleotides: TGTGCCTGGAGCTATAGGAAAGAGACCCAGTACTTC. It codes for CAWSYRKETQYF.

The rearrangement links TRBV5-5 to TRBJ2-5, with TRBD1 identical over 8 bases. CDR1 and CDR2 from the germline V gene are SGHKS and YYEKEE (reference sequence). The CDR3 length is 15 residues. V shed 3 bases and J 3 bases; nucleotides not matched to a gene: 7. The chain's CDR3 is CASSWTMTGEETQYF. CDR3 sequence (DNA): TGTGCCAGCAGCTGGACAATGACAGGGGAAGAGACCCAGTACTTC.

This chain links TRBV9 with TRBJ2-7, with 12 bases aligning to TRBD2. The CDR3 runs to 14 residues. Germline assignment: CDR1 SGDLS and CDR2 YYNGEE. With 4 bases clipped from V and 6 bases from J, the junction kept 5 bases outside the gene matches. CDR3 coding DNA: TGTGCCAGCAGCCCATGGACTAGCGGGACCGAGCAGTACTTC. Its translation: CASSPWTSGTEQYF.

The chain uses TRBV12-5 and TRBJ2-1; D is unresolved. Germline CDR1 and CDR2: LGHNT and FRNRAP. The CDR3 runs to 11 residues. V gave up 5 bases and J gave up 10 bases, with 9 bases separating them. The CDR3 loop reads CASGAPWEQFF. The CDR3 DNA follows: TGTGCTAGTGGTGCGCCCTGGGAGCAGTTCTTC.

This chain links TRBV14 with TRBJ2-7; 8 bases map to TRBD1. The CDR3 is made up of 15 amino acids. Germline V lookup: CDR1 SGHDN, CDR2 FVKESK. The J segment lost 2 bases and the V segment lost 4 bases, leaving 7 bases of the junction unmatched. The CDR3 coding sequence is TGTGCCAGCAGCCGAGGACAGGGTATAACCTACGAGCAGTACTTC. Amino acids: CASSRGQGITYEQYF. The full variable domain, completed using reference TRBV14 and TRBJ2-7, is EAGVTQFPSHSVIEKGQTVTLRCDPISGHDNLYWYRRVMGKEIKFLLHFVKESKQDESGMPNNRFLAERTGGTYSTLKVQPAELEDSGVYFCASSRGQGITYEQYFGPGTRLTVT.

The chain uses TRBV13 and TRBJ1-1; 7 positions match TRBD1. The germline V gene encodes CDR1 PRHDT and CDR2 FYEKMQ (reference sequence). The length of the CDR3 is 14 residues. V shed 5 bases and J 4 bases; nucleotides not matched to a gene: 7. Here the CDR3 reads CASSPRQGGTEAFF. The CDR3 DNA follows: TGTGCCAGCAGCCCCCGACAGGGTGGCACTGAAGCTTTCTTT. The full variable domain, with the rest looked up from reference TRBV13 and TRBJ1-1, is AAGVIQSPRHLIKEKRETATLKCYPIPRHDTVYWYQQGPGQDPQFLISFYEKMQSDKGSIPDRFSAQQFSDYHSELNMSSLELGDSALYFCASSPRQGGTEAFFGQGTRLTVV.

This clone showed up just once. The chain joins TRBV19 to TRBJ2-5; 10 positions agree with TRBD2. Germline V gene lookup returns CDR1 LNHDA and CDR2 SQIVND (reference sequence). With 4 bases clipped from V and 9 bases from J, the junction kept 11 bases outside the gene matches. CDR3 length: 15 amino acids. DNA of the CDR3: TGTGCCAGTAGTACCTACCGAGGGACTAGCGTGTCCCAGTACTTC. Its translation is CASSTYRGTSVSQYF.

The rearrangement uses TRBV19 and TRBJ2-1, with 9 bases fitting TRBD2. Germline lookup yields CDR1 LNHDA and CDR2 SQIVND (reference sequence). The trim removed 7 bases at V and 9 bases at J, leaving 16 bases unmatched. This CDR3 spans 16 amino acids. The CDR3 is CASNLGAGGSRGEQFF. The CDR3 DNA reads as TGTGCCAGTAATTTGGGAGCGGGAGGTTCAAGGGGTGAGCAGTTCTTC.

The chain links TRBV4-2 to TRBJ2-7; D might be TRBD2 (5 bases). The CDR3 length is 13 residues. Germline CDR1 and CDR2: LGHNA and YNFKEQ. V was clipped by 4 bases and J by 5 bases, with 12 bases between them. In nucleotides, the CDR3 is TGTGCCAGCAGCCGAGCGGTCGGGGACGAGCAGTACTTC. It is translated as CASSRAVGDEQYF.

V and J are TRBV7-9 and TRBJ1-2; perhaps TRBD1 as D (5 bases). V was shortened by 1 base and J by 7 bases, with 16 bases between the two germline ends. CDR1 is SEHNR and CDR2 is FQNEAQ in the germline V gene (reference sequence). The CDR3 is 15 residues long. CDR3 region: CASSLEGPRSSGYTF. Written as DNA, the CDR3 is TGTGCCAGCAGCTTAGAGGGACCCCGGTCGAGTGGCTACACCTTC.

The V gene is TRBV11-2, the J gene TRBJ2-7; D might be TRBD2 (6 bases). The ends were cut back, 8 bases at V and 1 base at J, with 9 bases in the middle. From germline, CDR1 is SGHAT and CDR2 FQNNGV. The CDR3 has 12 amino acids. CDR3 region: CASCGISYEQYF. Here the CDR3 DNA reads TGTGCCAGCTGCGGGATATCCTACGAGCAGTACTTC. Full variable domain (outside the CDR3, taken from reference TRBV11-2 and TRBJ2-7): EAGVAQSPRYKIIEKRQSVAFWCNPISGHATLYWYQQILGQGPKLLIQFQNNGVVDDSQLPKDRFSAERLKGVDSTLKIQPAKLEDSAVYLCASCGISYEQYFGPGTRLTVT.

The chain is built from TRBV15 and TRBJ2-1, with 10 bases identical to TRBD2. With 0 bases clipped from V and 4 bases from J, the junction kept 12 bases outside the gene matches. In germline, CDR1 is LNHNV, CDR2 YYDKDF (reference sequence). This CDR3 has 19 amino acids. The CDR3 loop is CATSRDWGLSSGRYNEQFF. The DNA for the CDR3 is TGTGCCACCAGCAGAGATTGGGGTTTATCTAGCGGGAGATACAATGAGCAGTTCTTC.

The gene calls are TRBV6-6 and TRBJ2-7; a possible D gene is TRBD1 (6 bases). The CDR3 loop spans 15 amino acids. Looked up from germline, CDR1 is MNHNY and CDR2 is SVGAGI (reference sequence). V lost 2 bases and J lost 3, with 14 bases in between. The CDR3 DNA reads TGTGCCAGCAGTTACACAACAGGGAGAGACTACGAGCAGTACTTC. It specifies CASSYTTGRDYEQYF.

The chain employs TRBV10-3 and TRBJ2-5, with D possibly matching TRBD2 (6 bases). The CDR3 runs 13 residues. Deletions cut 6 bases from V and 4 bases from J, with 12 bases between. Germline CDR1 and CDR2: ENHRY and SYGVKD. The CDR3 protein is CAIREDSGETQYF. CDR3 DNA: TGTGCCATCAGGGAGGATAGCGGAGAGACCCAGTACTTC.

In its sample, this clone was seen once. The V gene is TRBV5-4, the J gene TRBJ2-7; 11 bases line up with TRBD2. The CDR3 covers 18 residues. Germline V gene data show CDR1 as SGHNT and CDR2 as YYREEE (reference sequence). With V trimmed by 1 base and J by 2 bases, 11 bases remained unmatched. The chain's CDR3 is CASSLYSVAGGLPYEQYF. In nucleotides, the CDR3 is TGTGCCAGCAGCTTGTATTCGGTAGCGGGAGGGCTTCCCTACGAGCAGTACTTC.

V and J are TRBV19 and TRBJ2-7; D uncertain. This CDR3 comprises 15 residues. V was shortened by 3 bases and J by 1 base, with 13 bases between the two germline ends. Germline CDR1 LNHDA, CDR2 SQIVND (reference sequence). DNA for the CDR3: TGTGCCAGTAGTATCCCAGGATCGCCATCCTACGAGCAGTACTTC. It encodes CASSIPGSPSYEQYF.

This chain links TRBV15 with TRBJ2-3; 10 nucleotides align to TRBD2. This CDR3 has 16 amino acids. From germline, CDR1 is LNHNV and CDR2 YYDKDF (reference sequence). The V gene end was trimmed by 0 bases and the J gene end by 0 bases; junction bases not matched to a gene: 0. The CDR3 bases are TGTGCCACCAGCAGAGAACTAGCGGGAAGCACAGATACGCAGTATTTT. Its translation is CATSRELAGSTDTQYF.

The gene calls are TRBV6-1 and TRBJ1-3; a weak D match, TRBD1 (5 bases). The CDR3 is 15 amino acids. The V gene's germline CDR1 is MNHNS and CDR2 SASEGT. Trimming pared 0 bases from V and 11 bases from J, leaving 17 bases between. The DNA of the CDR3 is TGTGCCAGCAGTGAAGCGTACGGGGCGGACCCTCCCATATATTTT. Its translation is CASSEAYGADPPIYF.

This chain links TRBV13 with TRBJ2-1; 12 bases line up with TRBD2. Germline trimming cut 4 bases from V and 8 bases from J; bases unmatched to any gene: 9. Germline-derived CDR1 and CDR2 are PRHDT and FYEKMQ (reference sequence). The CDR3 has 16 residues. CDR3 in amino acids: CASSYPTSGSRDEQFF. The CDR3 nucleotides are TGTGCCAGCAGCTACCCGACTAGCGGGAGTAGGGATGAGCAGTTCTTC.

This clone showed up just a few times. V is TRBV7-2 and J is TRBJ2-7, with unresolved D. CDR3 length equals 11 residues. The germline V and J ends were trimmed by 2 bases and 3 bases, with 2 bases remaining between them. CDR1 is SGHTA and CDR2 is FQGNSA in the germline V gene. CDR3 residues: CASSLYYEQYF. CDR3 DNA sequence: TGTGCCAGCAGCTTATACTACGAGCAGTACTTC. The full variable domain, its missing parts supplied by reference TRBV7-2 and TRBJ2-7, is GAGVSQSPSNKVTEKGKDVELRCDPISGHTALYWYRQSLGQGLEFLIYFQGNSAPDKSGLPSDRFSAERTGGSVSTLTIQRTQQEDSAVYLCASSLYYEQYFGPGTRLTVT.

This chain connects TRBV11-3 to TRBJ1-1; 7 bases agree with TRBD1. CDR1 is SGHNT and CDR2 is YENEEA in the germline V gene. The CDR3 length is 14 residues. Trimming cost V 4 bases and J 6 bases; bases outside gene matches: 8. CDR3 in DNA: TGTGCCAGCAGCTCACCAGTTGACAGGGCTGAAGCTTTCTTT. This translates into CASSSPVDRAEAFF.

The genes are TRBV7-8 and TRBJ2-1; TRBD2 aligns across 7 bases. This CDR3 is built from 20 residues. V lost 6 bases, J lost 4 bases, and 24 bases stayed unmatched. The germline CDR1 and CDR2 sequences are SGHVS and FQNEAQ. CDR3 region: CASSSFTLPADLAVYNEQFF. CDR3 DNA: TGTGCCAGCAGTTCCTTCACTCTTCCCGCCGACCTAGCGGTATACAATGAGCAGTTCTTC.